The 18 T cell receptor beta chains below all came from one sample that was sequenced in a study of T cell changes during pregnancy in multiple sclerosis. Clones were read by immunoSEQ multiplex PCR, and TCRdb kept only the in-frame ones, dropping some. The sample contains about 56,000 clones, roughly 89% of which appear only once. Sequences were obtained from peripheral blood from another person, used as feeder cells. The receptor set was obtained from a human donor whose cells served as feeder cells for cultures in a pregnancy study.

The chain is built from TRBV4-1 and TRBJ2-1; 10 nucleotides agree with TRBD2. Germline-derived CDR1 and CDR2 are MGHRA and YSYEKL. The CDR3 totals 20 residues. Trimming took 0 bases from V and 6 from J; bases not matched to a gene: 17. Written as DNA, the CDR3 is TGCGCCAGCAGCCAAGATACGGCGATAGCGGGAGGTCGGGGGGGCAATGAGCAGTTCTTC. It translates to CASSQDTAIAGGRGGNEQFF.

This sequence joins TRBV4-3 and TRBJ2-7; 12 bases are a match to TRBD1. V shed 0 bases, J shed 5 bases, and the junction held 5 bases outside the gene matches. The CDR3 loop spans 16 amino acids. Germline lookup yields CDR1 LGHNA and CDR2 YSLEER. The CDR3 spells CASSQDLGQGADEQYF. The CDR3 DNA reads TGCGCCAGCAGCCAAGATCTGGGACAGGGGGCGGACGAGCAGTACTTC.

This rearrangement joins TRBV30 to TRBJ1-1; D gene uncertain. The CDR3 covers 13 residues. Germline CDR1 and CDR2: GTSNPN and SVGIG (reference sequence). Trimming removed 2 bases at V and 0 bases at J, with 7 bases between. The CDR3 nucleotides read TGTGCCTGGAGTCGCCTGATGAACACTGAAGCTTTCTTT. Amino acid sequence: CAWSRLMNTEAFF.

The chain carries TRBV7-8 and TRBJ2-7, with D tentatively TRBD1 (5 bases). The CDR3 extends over 13 amino acids. The V end lost 2 bases, the J end lost 7 bases, and 12 bases lay between the germline ends. From germline, CDR1 is SGHVS and CDR2 FQNEAQ. CDR3 DNA sequence: TGTGCCAGCAGCTTAAGTCCAGGGAATGAGCAGTACTTC. Amino acids: CASSLSPGNEQYF.

The rearrangement uses TRBV11-2 and TRBJ1-2; a possible D gene is TRBD1 (6 bases). The CDR3 consists of 16 residues. The V gene lost 2 bases and the J gene lost 4 bases, with 17 bases spanning the gap. Germline CDR1 SGHAT, CDR2 FQNNGV. The chain's CDR3 is CASSLPGADRIYGYTF. The CDR3 DNA follows: TGTGCCAGCAGCTTACCAGGGGCCGACAGAATCTATGGCTACACCTTC.

V usage is TRBV14 and J usage is TRBJ2-7; D is ambiguous. The germline V gene has CDR1 SGHDN and CDR2 FVKESK. V lost 4 bases, J lost 2 bases, and 12 bases lay in between. The CDR3 consists of 14 residues. The CDR3 bases are TGTGCCAGCAGCCCCGACCTCATTACCTACGAGCAGTACTTC. It is translated as CASSPDLITYEQYF. The variable domain in full, completed from reference TRBV14 and TRBJ2-7, reads EAGVTQFPSHSVIEKGQTVTLRCDPISGHDNLYWYRRVMGKEIKFLLHFVKESKQDESGMPNNRFLAERTGGTYSTLKVQPAELEDSGVYFCASSPDLITYEQYFGPGTRLTVT.

This clone was seen just once. The rearrangement joins TRBV5-1 to TRBJ2-7, with 8 bases lining up with TRBD1. The V gene end was trimmed by 0 bases and the J gene end by 5 bases; junction bases not matched to a gene: 4. This CDR3 has 14 residues. Germline V CDR1 and CDR2: SGHRS, YFSETQ. CDR3 in DNA: TGCGCCAGCAGCTTGGCCCAACAGGGGGACGAGCAGTACTTC. Its protein is CASSLAQQGDEQYF.

V usage is TRBV20-1 and J usage is TRBJ2-5, with unresolved D. The CDR3 consists of 10 residues. The germline V gene has CDR1 DFQATT and CDR2 SNEGSKA (reference sequence). V lost 6 bases and J lost 5, with 7 bases in between. CDR3 nucleotides: TGCAGTGCCCCCCAGGAGACCCAGTACTTC. Translating it yields CSAPQETQYF.

The DNA of the CDR3 is TGCGCCAGCAGCCAAGATTCGGACAGCACTAACTATGGCTACACCTTC. It encodes CASSQDSDSTNYGYTF. This chain joins TRBV4-3 and TRBJ1-2; a possible D gene is TRBD1 (6 bases). The CDR3 extends over 16 amino acids. V lost 0 bases to trimming and J lost 0 bases, with 11 bases between them. The germline V gene has CDR1 LGHNA and CDR2 YSLEER.

The V gene is TRBV11-2, the J gene TRBJ1-2; possible D gene TRBD1, 5 bases. The CDR3 runs to 15 residues. Trimming cost V 0 bases and J 0 bases, with 8 bases left between them. Germline V lookup: CDR1 SGHAT, CDR2 FQNNGV. The CDR3 sequence: CASSLEGPTNYGYTF. CDR3 nucleotide sequence: TGTGCCAGCAGCTTAGAGGGGCCTACTAACTATGGCTACACCTTC.

This sequence joins TRBV5-6 and TRBJ1-1, with D uncertain. The CDR3 runs to 14 residues. Trimming shortened V by 4 bases and J by 1 base, and 11 bases separated the two germline ends. CDR1 is SGHDT, CDR2 YYEEEE, per germline. The CDR3 DNA reads TGTGCCAGCAGCCCGGACGTAAGGAACACTGAAGCTTTCTTT. Its protein is CASSPDVRNTEAFF.

J is TRBJ2-2 and V is TRBV4-1; either TRBD1 or TRBD2 may supply D (5 bases each). The CDR3 contains 15 residues. Germline assignment: CDR1 MGHRA and CDR2 YSYEKL. V was clipped by 3 bases and J by 6 bases, with 14 bases between them. The CDR3 region has the DNA TGCGCCAGCAGCCATCAACACCAGGGAGCCGGGGAGCTGTTTTTT. Its translation is CASSHQHQGAGELFF.

The chain employs TRBV6-1 and TRBJ1-4; TRBD1 matches 8 bases. CDR1 and CDR2 (germline): MNHNS, SASEGT. The length of the CDR3 is 15 residues. After removal of 7 bases from V and 5 bases from J, the junction contained 9 bases not matched to a gene. The CDR3 region is CASTLDRDPNEKLFF. The CDR3 bases are TGTGCCAGCACCTTGGACAGGGACCCAAATGAAAAACTGTTTTTT.

The V call is TRBV13, the J call TRBJ1-1; no clear D. Trimming pared 4 bases from V and 1 base from J, leaving 10 bases between. The CDR3 is 14 amino acids. Germline V lookup: CDR1 PRHDT, CDR2 FYEKMQ (reference sequence). CDR3 residues: CASSYEHPNTEAFF. The CDR3 bases are TGTGCCAGCAGCTACGAACACCCGAACACTGAAGCTTTCTTT.

In this sample, this clone turned up once. The V call is TRBV6-5, the J call TRBJ1-3; weak D call: TRBD1 (6 bases). Germline V gene lookup returns CDR1 MNHEY and CDR2 SVGAGI. The CDR3 has 13 amino acids. The V end lost 7 bases, the J end lost 3 bases, and 10 bases lay between the germline ends. The CDR3 nucleotides read TGTGCCAGCACTCAGGGGAGTGGAAACACCATATATTTT. It translates to CASTQGSGNTIYF.

The chain has TRBV27 and TRBJ1-2; D remains unclear. V lost 0 bases and J lost 4, with 12 bases in between. CDR3 size: 15 residues. Germline V gene data show CDR1 as MNHEY and CDR2 as SMNVEV (reference sequence). CDR3: CASSLSTGSSYGYTF. The DNA of the CDR3 is TGTGCCAGCAGTTTATCGACCGGTAGTAGCTATGGCTACACCTTC.

This clone was observed a handful of times. The CDR3 spells CASSNYLSQPQHF. CDR3 coding DNA: TGTGCCAGTAGTAATTACCTAAGTCAGCCCCAGCATTTT. This chain joins TRBV19 and TRBJ1-5; D is ambiguous. Germline CDR1 reads LNHDA; CDR2 reads SQIVND (reference sequence). Deletions cut 4 bases from V and 6 bases from J, with 10 bases between. CDR3 size: 13 residues.

The genes are TRBV13 and TRBJ2-3; possibly TRBD1 for D (5 bases). Germline-derived CDR1 and CDR2 are PRHDT and FYEKMQ (reference sequence). The CDR3 has 16 amino acids. The germline V and J ends were trimmed by 2 bases and 0 bases, with 12 bases remaining between them. The CDR3 loop reads CASSLRLPGSTDTQYF. DNA of the CDR3: TGTGCCAGCAGCTTAAGGCTGCCAGGGAGCACAGATACGCAGTATTTT.